The rows below give T cell receptor beta chains drawn from one sample of a study of T-cell reconstitution after alpha-beta-depleted transplantation in children. TCRdb reanalysed the PCR reads using MiXCR and keeps one entry per CDR3 protein. The sample lists roughly 66,000 distinct CDR3 sequences; just under 5% were seen once. The input for sequencing was PBMCs, mostly from graft donor cells, taken 180 days after TCRalphabeta/CD19-depleted stem cell transplant. Receptors originate from a boy in the first two years of life who had a stem cell transplant for acute myeloid leukemia, so the T cells may come from the graft donor. The CDR3 runs from the conserved cysteine through the conserved F or W. Each record gives: J gene, D gene, V gene, clone size, CDR3 protein, CDR3 DNA. D genes are given only for firm matches. Clone size is stated in some rows and not others, as once, few, many or a class when expanded.

J gene: TRBJ2-1; D gene: TRBD1; V gene: TRBV4-1; clone size: many; CDR3 protein: CASSLRTGGNEQFF; CDR3 DNA: TGCGCCAGCAGCCTTAGGACAGGGGGCAATGAGCAGTTCTTC
J gene: TRBJ2-5; D gene: NA; V gene: TRBV6-1; clone size: many; CDR3 protein: CASSLQGSQETQYF; CDR3 DNA: TGTGCCAGCAGTCTTCAGGGTTCCCAAGAGACCCAGTACTTC
J gene: TRBJ2-6; D gene: TRBD1; V gene: TRBV6-2/TRBV6-3; clone size: many; CDR3 protein: CASSYLGQGRAVSGANVLTF; CDR3 DNA: TGTGCCAGCAGTTACCTTGGACAGGGGCGCGCAGTATCTGGGGCCAACGTCCTGACTTTC
J gene: TRBJ2-5; D gene: TRBD2; V gene: TRBV2; clone size: many; CDR3 protein: CASRAGTSVGETQYF; CDR3 DNA: TGTGCCAGCAGAGCCGGGACTAGCGTTGGAGAGACCCAGTACTTC
J gene: TRBJ1-6; D gene: TRBD1; V gene: TRBV20-1; clone size: many; CDR3 protein: CSAIPRGSSPLHF; CDR3 DNA: TGCAGTGCTATACCCAGGGGGAGTTCACCCCTCCACTTT
J gene: TRBJ2-5; D gene: NA; V gene: TRBV20-1; clone size: many; CDR3 protein: CSASTPYQETQYF; CDR3 DNA: TGCAGTGCTTCGACACCGTACCAAGAGACCCAGTACTTC
J gene: TRBJ1-5; D gene: NA; V gene: TRBV5-1; clone size: many; CDR3 protein: CASSLAGPPPYSNQPQHF; CDR3 DNA: TGCGCCAGCAGCTTGGCAGGGCCCCCACCTTATAGCAATCAGCCCCAGCATTTT
J gene: TRBJ1-5; D gene: NA; V gene: TRBV24-1; clone size: many; CDR3 protein: CATSDGPAQPQHF; CDR3 DNA: TGTGCCACCAGTGATGGACCCGCTCAGCCCCAGCATTTT
J gene: TRBJ2-1; D gene: TRBD1; V gene: TRBV7-9; clone size: many; CDR3 protein: CASSSDRGLGEFF; CDR3 DNA: TGTGCCAGCAGTTCGGACAGGGGGCTTGGTGAGTTCTTC
J gene: TRBJ1-6; D gene: TRBD1; V gene: TRBV4-3; clone size: many; CDR3 protein: CASSQEGAGSPLHF; CDR3 DNA: TGCGCCAGCAGCCAGGAGGGGGCAGGGTCACCCCTCCACTTT
J gene: TRBJ1-2; D gene: NA; V gene: TRBV3-1; clone size: many; CDR3 protein: CASSPRGYQGPHYGYTF; CDR3 DNA: TGTGCCAGCAGCCCACGGGGTTATCAAGGTCCCCACTATGGCTACACCTTC
J gene: TRBJ1-5; D gene: TRBD1; V gene: TRBV20-1; clone size: many; CDR3 protein: CSARGQGTYQPQHF; CDR3 DNA: TGCAGTGCCCGGGGACAGGGGACTTATCAGCCCCAGCATTTT
J gene: TRBJ2-5; D gene: TRBD2; V gene: TRBV12-3/TRBV12-4; clone size: many; CDR3 protein: CASSFPGGGVGETQYF; CDR3 DNA: TGTGCCAGCAGTTTCCCGGGGGGGGGCGTGGGAGAGACCCAGTACTTC
J gene: TRBJ2-5; D gene: NA; V gene: TRBV4-1; clone size: many; CDR3 protein: CASSQPRGTQYF; CDR3 DNA: TGCGCCAGCAGCCAACCCAGGGGGACCCAGTACTTC
J gene: TRBJ2-4; D gene: TRBD1; V gene: TRBV18; clone size: many; CDR3 protein: CASSPGTGTNIQYF; CDR3 DNA: TGTGCCAGCTCCCCTGGGACAGGGACAAACATTCAGTACTTC
J gene: TRBJ2-7; D gene: TRBD1; V gene: TRBV18; clone size: many; CDR3 protein: CASSLTGTGFYEQYF; CDR3 DNA: TGTGCCAGCTCACTTACCGGGACAGGGTTCTACGAGCAGTACTTC
J gene: TRBJ2-3; D gene: NA; V gene: TRBV10-3; clone size: many; CDR3 protein: CAISESGRETDTQYF; CDR3 DNA: TGTGCCATCAGTGAGTCGGGCCGGGAAACAGATACGCAGTATTTT
J gene: TRBJ2-5; D gene: NA; V gene: TRBV12-3/TRBV12-4; clone size: many; CDR3 protein: CASSFSETQYF; CDR3 DNA: TGTGCCAGCAGTTTTTCAGAGACCCAGTACTTC
J gene: TRBJ1-3; D gene: NA; V gene: TRBV19; clone size: many; CDR3 protein: CASTFLRKGNTIYF; CDR3 DNA: TGTGCCAGTACCTTTCTTCGGAAGGGAAACACCATATATTTT
J gene: TRBJ2-1; D gene: NA; V gene: TRBV30; clone size: many; CDR3 protein: CAWSVRASNEQFF; CDR3 DNA: TGTGCCTGGAGTGTACGGGCTAGCAATGAGCAGTTCTTC
J gene: TRBJ2-7; D gene: NA; V gene: TRBV5-1; clone size: many; CDR3 protein: CASSGDNSYEQYF; CDR3 DNA: TGCGCCAGCAGCGGGGACAATTCCTACGAGCAGTACTTC
J gene: TRBJ1-1; D gene: NA; V gene: TRBV12-3/TRBV12-4; clone size: many; CDR3 protein: CASSFPRKTEAFF; CDR3 DNA: TGTGCCAGCAGTTTCCCCCGAAAGACTGAAGCTTTCTTT
J gene: TRBJ2-5; D gene: TRBD1; V gene: TRBV11-2; clone size: NA; CDR3 protein: CASSFRDRGLRKTQYF; CDR3 DNA: TGTGCCAGCAGCTTCCGGGACAGGGGGTTAAGGAAGACCCAGTACTTC
J gene: TRBJ1-5; D gene: TRBD1; V gene: TRBV12-5; clone size: many; CDR3 protein: CASGQGVYQPQHF; CDR3 DNA: TGTGCTAGTGGTCAGGGGGTATATCAGCCCCAGCATTTT
J gene: TRBJ1-1; D gene: NA; V gene: TRBV5-1; clone size: many; CDR3 protein: CASSYTVNTEAFF; CDR3 DNA: TGCGCCAGCAGCTATACAGTGAACACTGAAGCTTTCTTT
J gene: TRBJ1-1; D gene: TRBD1; V gene: TRBV12-3/TRBV12-4; clone size: many; CDR3 protein: CASSLVAGQILNTEAFF; CDR3 DNA: TGTGCCAGCAGTTTAGTCGCGGGACAGATCTTGAACACTGAAGCTTTCTTT
J gene: TRBJ1-5; D gene: NA; V gene: TRBV4-1; clone size: many; CDR3 protein: CASSQEDIPNQPQHF; CDR3 DNA: TGCGCCAGCAGCCAAGAAGACATCCCAAATCAGCCCCAGCATTTT
J gene: TRBJ1-2; D gene: NA; V gene: TRBV5-1; clone size: many; CDR3 protein: CASSTGTLNYGYTF; CDR3 DNA: TGCGCCAGCAGTACCGGGACCCTAAACTATGGCTACACCTTC
J gene: TRBJ2-4; D gene: TRBD2; V gene: TRBV5-1; clone size: many; CDR3 protein: CASSLATGRDIQYF; CDR3 DNA: TGCGCCAGCAGCTTGGCCACGGGGAGGGACATTCAGTACTTC
J gene: TRBJ1-4; D gene: NA; V gene: TRBV7-6; clone size: many; CDR3 protein: CASSLGQHNEKLFF; CDR3 DNA: TGTGCCAGCAGCTTAGGACAGCATAATGAAAAACTGTTTTTT
J gene: TRBJ2-1; D gene: TRBD2; V gene: TRBV12-3/TRBV12-4; clone size: NA; CDR3 protein: CTSSFPRGGRGVYNEQFF; CDR3 DNA: TGTACCAGCAGTTTCCCCCGGGGGGGCCGGGGGGTATACAATGAGCAGTTCTTC
J gene: TRBJ1-5; D gene: NA; V gene: TRBV9; clone size: many; CDR3 protein: CASSPGTGAHPQHF; CDR3 DNA: TGTGCCAGCAGCCCGGGAACGGGGGCCCACCCCCAGCATTTT
J gene: TRBJ2-3; D gene: TRBD1; V gene: TRBV2; clone size: few; CDR3 protein: CASSRQRQGRDTQYF; CDR3 DNA: TGTGCCAGCAGTCGGCAACGACAGGGCAGAGATACGCAGTATTTT
J gene: TRBJ1-1; D gene: NA; V gene: TRBV4-3; clone size: many; CDR3 protein: CASSQGSEWPTNTEAFF; CDR3 DNA: TGCGCCAGCAGCCAAGGATCAGAATGGCCCACGAACACTGAAGCTTTCTTT
J gene: TRBJ1-6; D gene: NA; V gene: TRBV6-5; clone size: many; CDR3 protein: CASSLGLHDNSPLHF; CDR3 DNA: TGTGCCAGCAGTTTAGGACTGCATGATAATTCACCCCTCCACTTT
J gene: TRBJ1-1; D gene: NA; V gene: TRBV6-5; clone size: many; CDR3 protein: CASSYRPNTEAFF; CDR3 DNA: TGTGCCAGCAGTTACAGGCCGAACACTGAAGCTTTCTTT
J gene: TRBJ2-3; D gene: TRBD2; V gene: TRBV7-6; clone size: NA; CDR3 protein: CASSFSGLARDTQYF; CDR3 DNA: TGTGCCAGCAGCTTTTCAGGACTAGCGCGGGATACGCAGTATTTT
J gene: TRBJ1-3; D gene: TRBD1; V gene: TRBV9; clone size: many; CDR3 protein: CASSVGQGSGNTIYF; CDR3 DNA: TGTGCCAGCAGCGTGGGACAGGGGTCCGGAAACACCATATATTTT